In this sample, the clone carrying this T cell receptor beta chain turned up many times. Its antigen is not known. The data were taken from a study of neurological immune-mediated disorders. With 2 bases clipped from V and 2 bases from J, the junction kept 9 bases outside the gene matches. The germline V gene has CDR1 SGHTA and CDR2 FQGNSA. The CDR3 is 17 amino acids. General study results and limits: Healthy controls had more TCR clonal expansion than multiple sclerosis, which showed the least, whereas HTLV-1-associated myelopathy showed the most.

TCRdb passed the 5' RACE reads through MiXCR, listing each CDR3 protein once. The sample holds roughly 80,000 distinct CDR3 sequences, under 20% seen once. The rearrangement joins TRBV7-2 to TRBJ2-5, with 9 bases matching TRBD2. Sequenced: PBMCs. The source is a woman between 35 and 50 years old in good health. CDR3 protein: CASSLFRAGGFQETQYF. The DNA of the CDR3 is TGTGCCAGCAGCTTATTCAGGGCGGGGGGGTTTCAAGAGACCCAGTACTTC.